A selection of T cell receptor beta chains follows, all from one sample in a study of T cell repertoires in cytomegalovirus infection. MiXCR, applied by TCRdb to the reads, yields one record per CDR3 protein. The table records roughly 990,000 distinct CDR3 sequences, roughly a third of them present only once. Their antigens remain unidentified. The source was cultured CD8+ T cells from PBMCs, collected from culture after CMV antigen stimulation. Receptors were obtained from a human donor in good health (CMV status not recorded). Some clones in this sample may be carry-over from other donors' samples. The CDR3 runs from the conserved cysteine through the conserved F or W. D genes are given only for firm matches. Clone sizes are given selectively: once, few, many, or a class where the clone is expanded.

V	D	size	J	CDR3	DNA
TRBV6-2/TRBV6-3	TRBD2	.	TRBJ2-3	CVTRMRLAGPDTQYF	TGTGTGACAAGGATGCGACTAGCGGGTCCAGATACGCAGTATTTT
TRBV27	TRBD1	few	TRBJ2-7	CASSFDGQGREQYF	TGTGCCAGCAGTTTCGACGGACAGGGCCGGGAGCAGTACTTC
TRBV2	.	.	TRBJ2-1	CARNGEQFF	TGTGCCAGAAACGGTGAGCAGTTCTTC
TRBV12-5	TRBD2	.	TRBJ2-3	CAGGFQASGRFDTQYF	TGTGCTGGTGGTTTTCAGGCTAGCGGACGGTTTGATACGCAGTATTTT
TRBV6-1	TRBD1	few	TRBJ1-1	CASSQAVRTGNTEAFF	TGTGCCAGCAGCCAGGCTGTCCGGACAGGGAACACTGAAGCTTTCTTT
TRBV20-1	.	.	TRBJ2-4	CSAMVYADLAKNIQYF	TGCAGTGCTATGGTTTACGCGGATCTAGCCAAAAACATTCAGTACTTC
TRBV12-5	.	.	TRBJ2-5	CASGLDVNQEETQYF	TGTGCTAGTGGTTTGGACGTAAACCAGGAGGAGACCCAGTACTTC
TRBV4-3	.	.	TRBJ2-2	CASSQVFNTGELFF	TGCGCCAGCAGCCAAGTGTTTAACACCGGGGAGCTGTTTTTT
TRBV27	.	.	TRBJ2-7	CASSWDRGYEQYF	TGTGCCAGCAGTTGGGACCGAGGATACGAGCAGTACTTC
TRBV7-6	TRBD1	many	TRBJ1-2	CASSPSDRLPTNYGYTF	TGTGCCAGCAGCCCCTCGGACAGGCTACCCACTAACTATGGCTACACCTTC
TRBV5-4	.	many	TRBJ1-1	CASSFRRERMNTEAFF	TGTGCCAGCAGCTTCCGGAGAGAGAGAATGAACACTGAAGCTTTCTTT
TRBV7-8	.	.	TRBJ1-1	CASSLRGKDTEAFF	TGTGCCAGCAGCTTACGGGGGAAGGACACTGAAGCTTTCTTT
TRBV6-8	.	.	TRBJ2-7	CASRHTTYEQYF	TGTGCCAGCAGACACACGACCTACGAGCAGTACTTC
TRBV7-9	.	few	TRBJ2-5	CASNHRGERSGETQYF	TGTGCCAGCAACCATAGGGGCGAGAGATCAGGAGAGACCCAGTACTTC
TRBV7-9	.	few	TRBJ2-2	CASSLLGSGTGELFF	TGTGCCAGCAGCTTACTGGGATCTGGCACCGGGGAGCTGTTTTTT
TRBV4-3	TRBD1	few	TRBJ2-7	CASSQDPGQGVDEQYF	TGCGCCAGCAGCCAAGATCCGGGACAGGGTGTGGACGAGCAGTACTTC
TRBV9	TRBD2	.	TRBJ2-5	CANSVGGGARETQYF	TGTGCCAACAGCGTAGGCGGGGGGGCCAGGGAGACCCAGTACTTC
TRBV6-2/TRBV6-3	TRBD1	.	TRBJ1-6	CASGTGSSSPLHF	TGTGCCAGCGGGACAGGGAGTTCTTCACCCCTCCACTTT
TRBV4-2	.	.	TRBJ1-1	CASSQDSNSNTEAFF	TGTGCCAGCAGCCAAGATTCTAATTCCAACACTGAAGCTTTCTTT
TRBV29-1	.	few	TRBJ2-2	CSVVGWTGELFF	TGCAGCGTTGTTGGATGGACCGGGGAGCTGTTTTTT
TRBV15	TRBD1	few	TRBJ1-2	CATSPTGAGKGYTF	TGTGCCACCAGTCCGACAGGGGCGGGGAAGGGCTACACCTTC
TRBV14	.	.	TRBJ2-5	CASSHAKGGRRQETQYF	TGTGCCAGCAGCCATGCTAAAGGGGGACGGAGACAAGAGACCCAGTACTTC
TRBV7-6	.	few	TRBJ2-7	CASSFGPSTHEQYF	TGTGCCAGCAGCTTCGGCCCCAGTACCCACGAGCAGTACTTC
TRBV27	.	few	TRBJ1-2	CASSLSIRDGYTF	TGTGCCAGCAGTTTATCGATAAGGGATGGCTACACCTTC
TRBV24-1	.	many	TRBJ2-1	CATSDKGSHEQFF	TGTGCCACCAGTGACAAGGGGTCGCATGAGCAGTTCTTC
TRBV19	.	.	TRBJ1-2	CASSIGAGCTF	TGTGCCAGTAGTATTGGGGCTGGTTGCACCTTC
TRBV28	.	.	TRBJ1-2	CASSHGSSGLYGYTF	TGTGCCAGCAGCCACGGTAGCAGCGGCCTCTATGGCTACACCTTC
TRBV28	TRBD1	.	TRBJ1-1	CASRNRGMNTEAFF	TGTGCCAGCAGGAACAGGGGCATGAACACTGAAGCTTTCTTT
TRBV12-3/TRBV12-4	.	few	TRBJ1-2	CASSLTGGGGGYTF	TGTGCCAGCAGTTTAACAGGAGGCGGTGGAGGCTACACCTTC
TRBV6-2/TRBV6-3	TRBD1	.	TRBJ1-5	CASSFRTGYQPQHF	TGTGCCAGCAGTTTCCGGACAGGGTATCAGCCCCAGCATTTT
TRBV27	.	.	TRBJ2-1	CASSPRAFYNEQFF	TGTGCCAGCAGTCCCCGAGCCTTCTACAATGAGCAGTTCTTC
TRBV2	TRBD2	many	TRBJ2-1	CASGLAGGNEQFF	TGTGCCAGCGGACTAGCGGGGGGCAATGAGCAGTTCTTC
TRBV6-4	.	.	TRBJ2-2	CASSDSGLGNGELFF	TGTGCCAGCAGTGACTCGGGACTCGGCAACGGGGAGCTGTTTTTT
TRBV24-1	TRBD2	.	TRBJ2-3	CATSDARAGGPIFADTQYF	TGTGCCACCAGTGATGCCCGGGCGGGGGGGCCGATTTTCGCAGATACGCAGTATTTT
TRBV19	.	.	TRBJ1-5	CASSYREVTNQPQHF	TGTGCCAGTAGTTACAGGGAAGTGACCAATCAGCCCCAGCATTTT
TRBV27	.	.	TRBJ2-2	CASSFWVGNTGELFF	TGTGCCAGCAGTTTTTGGGTGGGGAACACCGGGGAGCTGTTTTTT
TRBV4-1	.	.	TRBJ1-6	CASTLGGIGSPLHF	TGCGCCAGCACTTTAGGGGGTATAGGTTCACCCCTCCACTTT
TRBV24-1	TRBD1	.	TRBJ2-1	CATSDLQVGQGGDEQFF	TGTGCCACCAGTGATTTGCAAGTAGGACAGGGAGGCGATGAGCAGTTCTTC
TRBV25-1	TRBD2	many	TRBJ2-2	CASSELRTSGGANTGELFF	TGTGCCAGCAGTGAATTGAGGACTAGCGGGGGGGCGAACACCGGGGAGCTGTTTTTT
TRBV19	.	.	TRBJ1-2	CATHRQALDYGYTF	TGTGCCACCCACCGCCAGGCCCTGGACTATGGCTACACCTTC
TRBV12-3/TRBV12-4	.	many	TRBJ2-5	CASSLWEQVLQETQYF	TGTGCCAGCAGTTTATGGGAACAGGTCCTGCAAGAGACCCAGTACTTC
TRBV11-1	.	.	TRBJ1-1	CASSLDVPMNTEAFF	TGTGCCAGCAGCTTAGATGTACCCATGAACACTGAAGCTTTCTTT
TRBV19	.	.	TRBJ1-1	CASSTYGRNEAFF	TGTGCCAGTAGTACCTACGGGCGGAATGAAGCTTTCTTT
TRBV29-1	TRBD2	.	TRBJ2-3	CSAWSGGSDTQYF	TGCAGCGCCTGGAGCGGGGGGTCGGATACGCAGTATTTT
TRBV11-2	.	.	TRBJ2-2	CASSSDEGGTGELFF	TGTGCCAGCAGCTCGGACGAGGGCGGCACCGGGGAGCTGTTTTTT
TRBV15	TRBD1	few	TRBJ1-1	CATSRFPGQGMNTEAFF	TGTGCCACCAGCAGATTCCCGGGACAGGGGATGAACACTGAAGCTTTCTTT
TRBV19	TRBD2	many	TRBJ2-1	CASSSLAGGGNEQFF	TGTGCCAGCAGCTCTCTAGCGGGGGGAGGGAATGAGCAGTTCTTC
TRBV4-1	.	.	TRBJ2-2	CASSQGLGASTGELFF	TGCGCCAGCAGCCAAGGTCTGGGGGCGAGCACCGGGGAGCTGTTTTTT
TRBV12-5	TRBD1	few	TRBJ2-1	CASAPGQYNEQFF	TGTGCTAGTGCTCCGGGACAGTACAATGAGCAGTTCTTC
TRBV7-2	TRBD2	many	TRBJ2-3	CASSLTGLALTDTQYF	TGTGCCAGCAGCTTAACGGGACTAGCGTTGACAGATACGCAGTATTTT
TRBV19	TRBD1	.	TRBJ1-2	CASIIRQGANYGYTF	TGTGCCAGTATAATCAGGCAGGGGGCCAACTATGGCTACACCTTC
TRBV9	TRBD1	.	TRBJ2-2	CASSVAGTGNTGELFF	TGTGCCAGCAGCGTAGCCGGGACAGGGAACACCGGGGAGCTGTTTTTT
TRBV12-3/TRBV12-4	.	few	TRBJ1-3	CASILHMGGYSGNTIYF	TGTGCCAGCATTCTTCATATGGGGGGATACTCTGGAAACACCATATATTTT
TRBV5-6	TRBD2	few	TRBJ2-2	CASSSLAGGLTGELFF	TGTGCCAGCAGCTCCCTAGCGGGGGGGCTAACCGGGGAGCTGTTTTTT
TRBV7-6	TRBD1	.	TRBJ2-5	CASSPRDRVQETQYF	TGTGCTAGCAGCCCGCGGGACAGGGTCCAAGAGACCCAGTACTTC
TRBV12-3/TRBV12-4	.	.	TRBJ2-5	CASSLWEKQETQYF	TGTGCCAGCAGTTTATGGGAAAAACAAGAGACCCAGTACTTC
TRBV27	.	.	TRBJ2-3	CASSFGVSQAGDTQYF	TGTGCCAGCAGTTTTGGGGTGTCGCAGGCCGGGGATACGCAGTATTTT
TRBV27	TRBD2	.	TRBJ2-7	CASSSRAAGGHEQYF	TGTGCCAGCAGTTCCCGGGCCGCGGGGGGCCACGAGCAGTACTTC